This T cell receptor (beta chain) originates from a study of shared clonotypes between healthy human individuals. Findings and limits, study-wide: Relative to their counterparts shared across all four donors, non-shared clonotypes exhibited diminished generation probabilities. The study sampled only blood, and tissue repertoires likely differ. Among the subsets, naive ones generally showed larger estimated richness than memory ones. The study found approximately 5% of naive CD4 clonotypes shared across several donors.

Sequencing used immunoSEQ multiplex PCR; TCRdb keeps in-frame clones, though not all of them. The table shows roughly 2 million clones, with 90% to 95% occurring only once. With 4 bases removed from V and 4 bases from J, the gap between germline ends came to 17 bases. CDR1 is LNHDA and CDR2 is SQIVND in the germline V gene (reference sequence). The length of the CDR3 is 15 residues. As for this clone: What it binds is not known.

What was sequenced was naive CD4+ T cells sorted from blood. Described subset: CD45RA+ positively selected. The clonotype comes from a man between 18 and 29 years old in good health. The chain employs TRBV19 and TRBJ2-7, with D possibly being TRBD1 (6 bases). The CDR3 protein is CASSRDYRVEYEQYF. The CDR3 DNA is TGTGCCAGTAGTAGGGATTACAGGGTTGAATACGAGCAGTACTTC.